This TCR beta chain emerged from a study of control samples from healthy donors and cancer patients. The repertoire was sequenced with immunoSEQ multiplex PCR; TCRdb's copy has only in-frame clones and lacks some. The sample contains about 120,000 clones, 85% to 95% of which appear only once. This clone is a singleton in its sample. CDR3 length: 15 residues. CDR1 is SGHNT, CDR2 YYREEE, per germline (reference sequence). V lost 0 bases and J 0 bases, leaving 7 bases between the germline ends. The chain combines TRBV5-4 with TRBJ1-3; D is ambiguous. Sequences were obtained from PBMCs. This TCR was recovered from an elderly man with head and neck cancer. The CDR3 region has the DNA TGTGCCAGCAGCTTGGACGCAAGCTCTGGAAACACCATATATTTT. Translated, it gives CASSLDASSGNTIYF.